The T cell receptor beta chain described here comes from a study of blood T cell repertoires in COVID-19. Assay: immunoSEQ multiplex PCR; the TCRdb copy retains only in-frame clones and omits some. This table has about 210,000 clones, roughly four fifths appearing once. This CDR3 has 14 residues. V gave up 5 bases and J gave up 8 bases; unmatched junction bases: 7. CDR1 is SGDLS, CDR2 YYNGEE, per germline. The source material was PBMCs or T cells enriched from blood (not recorded which). This TCR came from a man aged 40-49 years who had recovered from COVID-19. The chain combines TRBV9 with TRBJ1-4; TRBD1 aligns across 9 bases. This CDR3 is CASSFTGGSEKLFF. DNA of the CDR3: TGTGCCAGCAGTTTCACAGGGGGCAGCGAAAAACTGTTTTTT. The complete variable domain, with remaining parts taken from reference TRBV9 and TRBJ1-4, reads DSGVTQTPKHLITATGQRVTLRCSPRSGDLSVYWYQQSLDQGLQFLIQYYNGEERAKGNILERFSAQQFPDLHSELNLSSLELGDSALYFCASSFTGGSEKLFFGSGTQLSVL.